The clone carrying this TCR beta chain was seen at least ten times. Its matching antigen is unknown. Every diagnosis used clinical symptoms, serum thyroxine and TRAb, thyroid ultrasound and orbital computed tomography. This CDR3 contains 20 residues. The V gene's germline CDR1 is MNHNS and CDR2 SASEGT. V dropped 6 bases and J dropped 0 bases, with 27 bases sitting between them. This specimen belongs to a study of T cells in Graves' hyperthyroidism and ophthalmopathy. The study, taken as a whole, reports: The majority of expanded thyroid clonotypes above 0.001 also appeared in blood.

Regions amplified from RNA transcripts were the TCR beta CDR3 regions. The HTBI set primed first-round TCR CDR3 RT-PCR. TCRdb re-derived calls from the multiplex PCR reads in MiXCR, one entry per CDR3 protein. This repertoire shows about 350,000 distinct CDR3 sequences, approximately 13% found once; its top ten account for around 24%. The sequence derives from a woman aged 25 to 39 with Graves' hyperthyroidism. V is TRBV6-1 and J is TRBJ2-1; tentative D call: TRBD2 (8 bases). Sequences were obtained from blood. The CDR3 region has the DNA TGTGCCAGCAGCGTAACAGGGGAAACTAGCGGAGATTTCTCCTACAATGAGCAGTTCTTC. It encodes CASSVTGETSGDFSYNEQFF.